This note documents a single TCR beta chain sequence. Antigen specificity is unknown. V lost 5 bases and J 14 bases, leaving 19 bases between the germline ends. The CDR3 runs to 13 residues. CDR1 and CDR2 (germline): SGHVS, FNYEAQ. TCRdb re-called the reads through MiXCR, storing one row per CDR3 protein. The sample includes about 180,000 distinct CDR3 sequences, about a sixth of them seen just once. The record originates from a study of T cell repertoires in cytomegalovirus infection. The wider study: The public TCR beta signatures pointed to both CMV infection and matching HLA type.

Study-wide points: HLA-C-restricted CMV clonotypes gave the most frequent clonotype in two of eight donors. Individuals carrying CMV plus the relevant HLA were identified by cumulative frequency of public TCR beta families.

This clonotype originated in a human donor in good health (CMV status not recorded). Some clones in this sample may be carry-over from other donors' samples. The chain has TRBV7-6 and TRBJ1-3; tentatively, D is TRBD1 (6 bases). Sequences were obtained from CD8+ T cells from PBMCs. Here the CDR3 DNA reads TGTGCCAGCAGCCCAAGAGGGGGTTTAATCCTATATTTT. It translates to CASSPRGGLILYF.